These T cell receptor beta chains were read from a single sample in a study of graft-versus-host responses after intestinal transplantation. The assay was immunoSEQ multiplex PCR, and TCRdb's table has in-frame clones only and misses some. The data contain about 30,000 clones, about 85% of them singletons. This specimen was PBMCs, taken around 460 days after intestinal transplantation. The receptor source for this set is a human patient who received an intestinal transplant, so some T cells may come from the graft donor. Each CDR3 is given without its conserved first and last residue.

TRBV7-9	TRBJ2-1	ASSWQGMVNEQF
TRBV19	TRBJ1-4	ASKGWDSPEKLF
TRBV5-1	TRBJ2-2	ASSPNIEKPGELF
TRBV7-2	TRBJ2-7	ASSLGVAYEQY
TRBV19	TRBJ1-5	ASSSSPGTDNQPQH
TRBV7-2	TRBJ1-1	ASSQTPNTEAF
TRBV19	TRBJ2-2	ASSPRQGRGTGELF
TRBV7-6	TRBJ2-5	ASSFVAGRAGQETQY
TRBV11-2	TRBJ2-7	ASSFSIREQY
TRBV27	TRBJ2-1	ASMASEDEQF
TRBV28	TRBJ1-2	ASSLESGAGYGYT
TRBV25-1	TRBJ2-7	ASRQGSYEQY
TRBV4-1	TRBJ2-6	ASSPGQGLSGANVLT
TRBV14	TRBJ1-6	ASSQEGWGAAYNSPLH
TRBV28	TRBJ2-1	ASSLSYNEQF
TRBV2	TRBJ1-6	ASIPEAEVPSSSYNSPLH
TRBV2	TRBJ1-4	ASKGPGATNEKLF
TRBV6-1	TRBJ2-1	ASKGLATYNEQF
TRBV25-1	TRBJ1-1	ASSMGPDTEAF
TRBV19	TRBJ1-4	ASSAQSLGEGLF
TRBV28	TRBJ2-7	ASRVGQRYEQY
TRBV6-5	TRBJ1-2	ASSSRLGGANYGYT
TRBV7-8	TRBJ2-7	ASSLTGNPYEQY
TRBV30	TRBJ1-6	AWTEGYSPLH
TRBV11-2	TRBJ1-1	ASSPSREAF
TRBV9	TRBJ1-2	ASSVGANGYT
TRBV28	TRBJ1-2	ASRPTGGDGYT